The sequence of this T cell receptor beta chain was determined in a study of blood T cells in healthy people across ages. Then a second PCR, running roughly 7 to 11 cycles, was carried out with a sample-barcoded 5' primer and a J-beta primer mix. The authors tagged each cDNA molecule using a template-switch adaptor with 12 random nucleotides. Via MiXCR, TCRdb re-called the 5' RACE reads, giving one row per CDR3 protein. The repertoire holds more than 650,000 distinct CDR3 sequences, with approximately 22% as singletons. This clonotype was detected a few times. Germline-derived CDR1 and CDR2 are SGHTA and FQGNSA. Losses at the gene ends were 6 bases for V and 2 bases for J; bases not matched to a gene: 8. The CDR3 spans 15 residues.

This receptor was obtained from a man aged 65 to 79 in good health. Sequenced sample: blood. The gene calls are TRBV7-2 and TRBJ2-3, with TRBD2 matching over 7 bases. CDR3 DNA sequence: TGTGCCAGCAGTTCTATGGGAGGGATCACAGATACGCAGTATTTT. Translation gives CASSSMGGITDTQYF.